These 9 T cell receptor beta chains share one sample of origin, sequenced in a study of cytomegalovirus exposure and HLA in healthy donors. This PCR relied on a set of 60 Vbeta primers and 13 Jbeta primers. The data were produced by immunoSEQ multiplex PCR, yet TCRdb's version contains in-frame clones alone and is incomplete. The sample shows 110,000 to 150,000 clones, less than 10% of them seen only once. The sequenced sample consisted of PBMCs. These receptors were collected from a male donor in good health and CMV-seronegative.

The rearrangement joins TRBV28 to TRBJ2-7; the match to TRBD2 covers 7 bases. With V trimmed by 6 bases and J by 9 bases, 5 bases remained unmatched. The CDR3 spans 11 residues. The germline gives CDR1 MDHEN, CDR2 SYDVKM. CDR3 protein: CASSQQRGQYF. The CDR3 coding sequence is TGTGCCAGCAGCCAGCAGCGGGGGCAGTACTTC.

This clone was observed a few times. This specimen includes other DNA sequences encoding the same CDR3. CDR3 sequence: CASSLRQGGLMNTEAFF. CDR3 in DNA: TGTGCCAGCAGCCTCCGACAGGGGGGACTCATGAACACTGAAGCTTTCTTT. The J gene is TRBJ1-1, the V gene TRBV13; 9 nucleotides line up with TRBD1. Unmatched junction bases numbered 10, after V lost 5 bases and J lost 0 bases. Germline CDR1 is PRHDT and CDR2 is FYEKMQ (reference sequence). The CDR3 has 17 residues.

The gene calls are TRBV30 and TRBJ2-2; 7 nucleotides match TRBD1. This CDR3 is 15 amino acids long. The J segment lost 0 bases and the V segment lost 0 bases, leaving 1 base of the junction unmatched. Germline V gene lookup returns CDR1 GTSNPN and CDR2 SVGIG (reference sequence). In DNA form, the CDR3 reads TGTGCCTGGAGTGTACAGGGGACGAACACCGGGGAGCTGTTTTTT. Translating it yields CAWSVQGTNTGELFF.

J is TRBJ1-1 and V is TRBV9, with D maybe TRBD1 (6 bases). The V gene's germline CDR1 is SGDLS and CDR2 YYNGEE. CDR3 length equals 17 residues. Trimming shortened V by 1 base and J by 0 bases, and 16 bases separated the two germline ends. The CDR3 sequence is CASSVSPRGRMNTEAFF. The DNA for the CDR3 is TGTGCCAGCAGCGTAAGTCCCAGGGGAAGGATGAACACTGAAGCTTTCTTT.

The chain joins TRBV7-3 to TRBJ1-2; 10 nucleotides line up with TRBD1. Per the germline V gene, CDR1 is SGHTA and CDR2 is FQGTGA. V was clipped by 4 bases and J by 8 bases; unmatched bases: 7. CDR3 length equals 14 residues. CDR3 nucleotide sequence: TGTGCCAGCAGCTCGACAGGGGGCAAGGAAGGCTACACCTTC. Translation gives CASSSTGGKEGYTF.

This chain uses TRBV4-1 with TRBJ2-6, with TRBD1 identical over 9 bases. Trimming took 4 bases from V and 4 from J; bases not matched to a gene: 8. Germline V lookup: CDR1 MGHRA, CDR2 YSYEKL. This CDR3 comprises 17 residues. The CDR3 loop reads CASSRGQGGRGANVLTF. In nucleotides, the CDR3 is TGCGCCAGCAGCCGGGGACAGGGTGGTAGAGGGGCCAACGTCCTGACTTTC.

The chain couples TRBV4-2 to TRBJ1-5, with D possibly TRBD1 on 5 matching bases. The CDR3 is made up of 16 amino acids. V shed 4 bases and J shed 7 bases, with 20 bases lying between them. Germline values: CDR1 LGHNA, CDR2 YNFKEQ. The CDR3 is CASSLRNRDFRQPQHF. The CDR3 DNA is TGTGCCAGCAGCCTCAGGAACCGGGACTTCAGGCAGCCCCAGCATTTT.

This clone was observed a handful of times. The rearrangement links TRBV27 to TRBJ2-7; no clear D gene. Deletions cut 6 bases from V and 0 bases from J, with 9 bases between. Germline loops: CDR1 MNHEY, CDR2 SMNVEV (reference sequence). The CDR3 has 13 residues. The CDR3 DNA sequence: TGTGCCAGCAGCTCACTGGTCTCCTACGAGCAGTACTTC. Translated, it gives CASSSLVSYEQYF.

This clone was seen a few times. The rearrangement joins TRBV28 to TRBJ1-1, with 9 bases matching TRBD1. The CDR3 has 16 residues. Germline V lookup: CDR1 MDHEN, CDR2 SYDVKM. V lost 6 bases, J lost 8 bases, and 16 bases stayed unmatched. The CDR3 nucleotides are TGTGCCAGCAGATCCACAGGGGGCGGCCCTCTGGTGGAAGCTTTCTTT. The encoded protein is CASRSTGGGPLVEAFF.